The clone carrying this TCR beta chain was observed many times. Its antigen remains unidentified. With a J-beta primer mix and a sample-barcoded 5' primer, a second PCR ran about 7 to 11 cycles. Researchers report that a template-switch adaptor with 12 random nucleotides tagged each cDNA molecule. Each CDR3 protein gets one entry after TCRdb re-called the 5' RACE reads with MiXCR. The sample lists around 1.7 million distinct CDR3 sequences; about 30% were seen once. The CDR3 length is 15 residues. Per the germline V gene, CDR1 is DFQATT and CDR2 is SNEGSKA (reference sequence). Germline trimming cut 0 bases from V and 0 bases from J; bases unmatched to any gene: 4. This specimen belongs to a study of blood T cells in healthy people across ages. Regarding the study as a whole: PBMC samples, being unsorted, prevented any conclusive comparison of naive and antigen-experienced cells. Long-lived donors had more naive CD4+ cells and higher diversity than aged donors.

The sequenced sample was blood. This clonotype was obtained from a woman aged 30 to 39 in good health. This sequence joins TRBV20-1 and TRBJ2-5, with 7 bases identical to TRBD2. This CDR3 is CSARDGGGDQETQYF. The CDR3 DNA reads TGCAGTGCTAGAGATGGGGGGGGGGACCAAGAGACCCAGTACTTC.